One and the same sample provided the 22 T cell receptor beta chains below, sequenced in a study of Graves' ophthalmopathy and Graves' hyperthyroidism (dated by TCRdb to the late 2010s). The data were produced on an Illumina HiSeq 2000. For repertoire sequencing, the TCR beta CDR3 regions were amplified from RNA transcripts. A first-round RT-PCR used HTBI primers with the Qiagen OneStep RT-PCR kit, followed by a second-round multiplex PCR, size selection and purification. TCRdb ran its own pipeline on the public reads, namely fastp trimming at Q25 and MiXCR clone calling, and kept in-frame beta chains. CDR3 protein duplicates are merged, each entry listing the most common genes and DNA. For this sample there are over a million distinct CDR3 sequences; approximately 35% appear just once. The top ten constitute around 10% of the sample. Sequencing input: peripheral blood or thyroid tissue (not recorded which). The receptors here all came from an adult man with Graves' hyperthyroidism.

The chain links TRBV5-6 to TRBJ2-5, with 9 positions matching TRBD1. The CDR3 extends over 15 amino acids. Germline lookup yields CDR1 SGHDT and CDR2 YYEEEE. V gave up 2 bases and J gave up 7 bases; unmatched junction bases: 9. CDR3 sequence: CASSLTGQGIGTQYF. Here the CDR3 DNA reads TGTGCCAGCAGCTTAACGGGACAGGGAATTGGGACCCAGTACTTC.

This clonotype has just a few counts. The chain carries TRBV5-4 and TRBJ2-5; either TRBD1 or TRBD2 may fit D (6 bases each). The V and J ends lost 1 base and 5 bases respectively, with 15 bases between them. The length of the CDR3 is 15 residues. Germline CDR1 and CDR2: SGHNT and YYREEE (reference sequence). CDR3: CASSLIRGVRETQYF. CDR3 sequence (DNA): TGTGCCAGCAGCTTGATAAGGGGGGTCAGGGAGACCCAGTACTTC.

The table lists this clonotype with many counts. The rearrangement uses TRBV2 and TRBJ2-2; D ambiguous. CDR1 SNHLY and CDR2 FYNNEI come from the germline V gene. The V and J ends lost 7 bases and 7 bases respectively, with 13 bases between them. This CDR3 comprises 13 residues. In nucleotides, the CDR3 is TGTGCCAGCATAATTGGGCTTGGCGGGGAGCTGTTTTTT. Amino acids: CASIIGLGGELFF.

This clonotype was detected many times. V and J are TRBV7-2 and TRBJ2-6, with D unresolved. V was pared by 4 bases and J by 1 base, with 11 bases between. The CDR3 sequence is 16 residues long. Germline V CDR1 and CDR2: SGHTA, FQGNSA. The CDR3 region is CASSWNQVSGANVLTF. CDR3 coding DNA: TGTGCCAGCAGCTGGAACCAAGTGTCTGGGGCCAACGTCCTGACTTTC.

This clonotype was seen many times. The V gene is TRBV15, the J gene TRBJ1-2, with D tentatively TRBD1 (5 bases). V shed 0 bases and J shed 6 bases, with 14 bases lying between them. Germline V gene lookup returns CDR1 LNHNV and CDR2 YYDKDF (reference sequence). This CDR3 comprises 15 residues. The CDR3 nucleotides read TGTGCCACCAGCAGAGATACCCTCTTAGGGGATGGCTACACCTTC. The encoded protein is CATSRDTLLGDGYTF.

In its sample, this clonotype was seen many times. DNA of the CDR3: TGCGCCAGCAGTGAGTCAGACAGGTCGAGGGAGCAGTACTTC. This translates into CASSESDRSREQYF. The chain carries TRBV10-1 and TRBJ2-7; maybe TRBD1 (6 bases). V shed 0 bases and J shed 7 bases, with 13 bases lying between them. The germline CDR1 and CDR2 sequences are WNHNN and SYGVQD (reference sequence). The length of the CDR3 is 14 residues.

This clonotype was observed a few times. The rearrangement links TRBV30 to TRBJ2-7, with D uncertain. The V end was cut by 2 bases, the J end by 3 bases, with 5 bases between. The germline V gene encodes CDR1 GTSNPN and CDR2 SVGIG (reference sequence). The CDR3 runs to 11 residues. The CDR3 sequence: CAWSRNYEQYF. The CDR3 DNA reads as TGTGCCTGGAGTCGAAACTACGAGCAGTACTTC.

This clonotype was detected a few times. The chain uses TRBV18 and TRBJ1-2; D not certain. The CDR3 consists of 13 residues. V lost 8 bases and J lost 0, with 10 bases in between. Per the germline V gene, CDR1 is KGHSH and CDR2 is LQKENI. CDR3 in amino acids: CASEQEPNYGYTF. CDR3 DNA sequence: TGTGCCAGCGAGCAGGAGCCTAACTATGGCTACACCTTC.

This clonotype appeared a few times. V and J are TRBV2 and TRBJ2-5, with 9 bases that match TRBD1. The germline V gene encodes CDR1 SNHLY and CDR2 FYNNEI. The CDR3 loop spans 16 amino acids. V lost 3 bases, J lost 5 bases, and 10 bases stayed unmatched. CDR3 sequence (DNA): TGTGCCAGCAGTGACCACCGGACAGGGGTATCGGAGACCCAGTACTTC. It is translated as CASSDHRTGVSETQYF.

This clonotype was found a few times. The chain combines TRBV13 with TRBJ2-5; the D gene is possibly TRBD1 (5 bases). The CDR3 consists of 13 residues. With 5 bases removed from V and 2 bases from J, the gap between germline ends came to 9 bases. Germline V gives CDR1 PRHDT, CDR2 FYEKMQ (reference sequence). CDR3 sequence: CASSVRGQETQYF. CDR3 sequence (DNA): TGTGCCAGCAGCGTAAGGGGACAAGAGACCCAGTACTTC.

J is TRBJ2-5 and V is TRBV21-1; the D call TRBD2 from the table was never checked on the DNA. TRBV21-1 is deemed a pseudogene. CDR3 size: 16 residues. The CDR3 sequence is CASSPQRRAGSETQYF. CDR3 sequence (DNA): TGTGCCAGCAGCCCTCAAAGGAGGGCCGGCTCGGAGACCCAGTACTTC.

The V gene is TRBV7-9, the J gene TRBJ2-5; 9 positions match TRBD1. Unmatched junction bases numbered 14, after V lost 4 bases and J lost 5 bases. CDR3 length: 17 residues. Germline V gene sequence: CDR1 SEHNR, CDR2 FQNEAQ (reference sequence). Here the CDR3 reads CASSSAQGARIFETQYF. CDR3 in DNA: TGTGCCAGCAGCTCCGCACAGGGGGCGCGAATTTTCGAGACCCAGTACTTC.

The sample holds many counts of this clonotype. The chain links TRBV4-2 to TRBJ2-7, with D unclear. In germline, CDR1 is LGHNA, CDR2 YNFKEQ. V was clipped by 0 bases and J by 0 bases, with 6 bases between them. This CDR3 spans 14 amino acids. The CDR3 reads CASSQERISYEQYF. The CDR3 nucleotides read TGTGCCAGCAGCCAAGAACGCATCTCCTACGAGCAGTACTTC.

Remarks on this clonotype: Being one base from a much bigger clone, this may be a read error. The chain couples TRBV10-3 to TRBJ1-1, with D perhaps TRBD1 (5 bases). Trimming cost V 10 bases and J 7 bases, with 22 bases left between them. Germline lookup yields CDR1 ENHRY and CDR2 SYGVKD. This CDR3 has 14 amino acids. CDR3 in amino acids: CASSGGKGGREAFF. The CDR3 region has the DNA TGTGCCAGCAGCGGGGGGAAGGGCGGCCGTGAAGCTTTCTTT.

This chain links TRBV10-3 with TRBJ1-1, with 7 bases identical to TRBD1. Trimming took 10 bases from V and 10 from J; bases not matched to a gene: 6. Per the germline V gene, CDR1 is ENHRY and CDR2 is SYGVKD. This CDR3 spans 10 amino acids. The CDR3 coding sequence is TGTGCCAGCATCCACAGGGGAGCTTTCTTT. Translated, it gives CASIHRGAFF.

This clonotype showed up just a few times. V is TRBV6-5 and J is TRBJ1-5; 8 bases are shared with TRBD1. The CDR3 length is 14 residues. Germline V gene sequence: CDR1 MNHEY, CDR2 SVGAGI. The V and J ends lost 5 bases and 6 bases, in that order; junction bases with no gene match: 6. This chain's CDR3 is CASSPTGEVQPQHF. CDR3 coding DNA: TGTGCCAGCAGTCCGACAGGGGAGGTTCAGCCCCAGCATTTT.

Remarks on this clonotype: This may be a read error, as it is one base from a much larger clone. CDR3 loop: CASRGPDYGHTF. DNA of the CDR3: TGTGCCAGCAGGGGGCCTGACTATGGCCACACCTTC. V usage is TRBV10-2 and J usage is TRBJ1-2, with TRBD1 matching over 8 bases. The germline V gene encodes CDR1 WSHSY and CDR2 SAAADI. The CDR3 length is 12 residues.

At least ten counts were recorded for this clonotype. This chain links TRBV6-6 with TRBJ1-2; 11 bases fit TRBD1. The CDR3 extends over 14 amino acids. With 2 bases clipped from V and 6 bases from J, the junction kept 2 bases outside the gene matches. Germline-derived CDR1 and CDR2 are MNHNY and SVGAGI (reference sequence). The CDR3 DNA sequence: TGTGCCAGCAGTTACGGACAGGGGGCGAATGGCTACACCTTC. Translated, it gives CASSYGQGANGYTF.

CDR3 nucleotide sequence: TGCGCCAGCAGTATCGGCGGTACTAACTATGGCTACACCTTC. This translates into CASSIGGTNYGYTF. V is TRBV5-1 and J is TRBJ1-2; D is ambiguous. CDR1 is SGHRS, CDR2 YFSETQ, per germline. Trimming removed 5 bases at V and 0 bases at J, with 11 bases between. The CDR3 has 14 residues. Filled out from reference TRBV5-1 and TRBJ1-2, the complete variable domain reads KAGVTQTPRYLIKTRGQQVTLSCSPISGHRSVSWYQQTPGQGLQFLFEYFSETQRNKGNFPGRFSGRQFSNSRSEMNVSTLELGDSALYLCASSIGGTNYGYTFGSGTRLTVV.

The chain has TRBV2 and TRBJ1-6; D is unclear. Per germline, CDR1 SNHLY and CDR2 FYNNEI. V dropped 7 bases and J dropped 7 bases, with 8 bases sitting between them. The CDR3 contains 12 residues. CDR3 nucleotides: TGTGCCAGCATGGAGAAGAATTCACCCCTCCACTTT. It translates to CASMEKNSPLHF.

The CDR3 here is CASSDIRTRVHYGYTF. CDR3 DNA: TGCGCCAGCAGTGATATCCGAACCAGGGTACACTATGGCTACACCTTC. This chain connects TRBV10-2 to TRBJ1-2; tentatively, D is TRBD1 (5 bases). The CDR3 has 16 residues. Germline V gene lookup returns CDR1 WSHSY and CDR2 SAAADI. V was trimmed by 3 bases and J by 3 bases, leaving 17 bases between them.

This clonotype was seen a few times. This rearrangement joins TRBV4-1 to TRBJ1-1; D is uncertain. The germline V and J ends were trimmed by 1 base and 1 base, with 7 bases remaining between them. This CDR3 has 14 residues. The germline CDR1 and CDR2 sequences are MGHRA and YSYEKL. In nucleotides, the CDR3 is TGCGCCAGCAGCCAAGCAAAGGGGAACACTGAAGCTTTCTTT. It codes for CASSQAKGNTEAFF.